This T cell receptor (beta chain) originates from a study of shared clonotypes between healthy human individuals. CDR1 and CDR2 (germline): MNHEY, SMNVEV (reference sequence). Trimming removed 5 bases at V and 1 base at J, with 14 bases between. The CDR3 has 15 residues. Naive CD8 cells comprised CD45RO-negative, CCR7-positively selected cells, excluding terminally differentiated effector memory CD45RA+ cells. Donors were healthy HIV-negative adults without recently reported acute infections or vaccinations. Repertoires were generated with immunoSEQ multiplex PCR, while TCRdb's copy carries only in-frame clones and drops some. Of about 2 million clones listed, roughly 95% are singletons.

The rearrangement links TRBV27 to TRBJ1-1, with D maybe TRBD1 (5 bases). The TCR originated in a man between 18 and 35 years old in good health. The specimen was naive CD8+ T cells sorted from blood. CDR3: CASSISGNGNTEAFF. Here the CDR3 DNA reads TGTGCCAGCAGTATCTCAGGGAATGGGAACACTGAAGCTTTCTTT.